This T cell receptor beta chain was identified in a study of patients and donors after allogeneic stem cell transplantation (TCRdb year 2020). V drops 0 bases and J drops 4 bases, leaving 7 bases in between. There are 13 amino acids in the CDR3, from cysteine to phenylalanine inclusive. CDR3 DNA only is kept here, 39 bases in frame from base 1. The germline V gene (reference sequence) supplies CDR1 DFQATT and CDR2 SNEGSKA. As for this clonotype: The clone's antigen remains unknown. It has no much larger one-base neighbor in the sample; base qualities were not kept.

Receptor libraries were prepared by RT-PCR. The instrument given in TCRdb is NextSeq 550. The public reads were reanalyzed by TCRdb: fastp trimming at Q25, MiXCR alignment, in-frame beta chains only. Rows are unified per CDR3 protein, each entry keeping the most common DNA and genes. The sample table holds about 150,000 distinct CDR3 sequences, of which 30% to 45% were seen once. The ten largest clones capture 40% to 55% of the sample. The chain is made from TRBV20-1 and TRBJ1-3; a confident D gene designation cannot be given. Sequencing input: blood, either unsorted or a sorted T cell fraction (not recorded which). This sequence originates from a human donor who was either an allogeneic HSCT recipient or a stem cell or donor lymphocyte infusion donor (not recorded which). It is not recorded whose cells these are; they may come from a transplant donor. The CDR3 in this case is CSARDLGGNTIYF. The sequenced DNA is TGCAGTGCTAGAGACCTGGGGGGAAACACCATATATTTT.